This T cell receptor beta chain was observed in a study of T-cell reconstitution after alpha-beta-depleted transplantation in children. Unique molecular identifiers tagged the TCRbeta library. TCRdb re-derived calls from the PCR reads in MiXCR, one entry per CDR3 protein. The sample consists of roughly 200,000 distinct CDR3 sequences, approximately 9% of them appearing once. The source of this sequence is a human donor who donated a stem cell graft to a child with acute lymphoblastic leukemia. The material was PBMCs from the stem cell graft donor, obtained from the stem cell graft.

CDR3 sequence: CAWNPPGTSGWYEQYF. The CDR3 DNA sequence: TGTGCCTGGAATCCACCCGGGACTAGCGGGTGGTACGAGCAGTACTTC. This chain links TRBV30 with TRBJ2-7; 12 bases map to TRBD2. The V segment lost 4 bases and the J segment 4 bases; nucleotides outside the gene matches: 11. The germline gives CDR1 GTSNPN, CDR2 SVGIG (reference sequence). This CDR3 contains 16 residues.